Below, 17 T cell receptor beta chains from the same sample are listed, as sequenced in a study of T cells in Graves' hyperthyroidism and ophthalmopathy. RNA transcripts provided the source from which TCR beta CDR3 regions were amplified. TCR CDR3 regions were first amplified by RT-PCR with HTBI primers. A single record per CDR3 protein comes from TCRdb applying MiXCR to the multiplex PCR reads. The data show roughly 500,000 distinct CDR3 sequences, with about 46% seen just once and around 47% held by the top ten. Specimen: peripheral blood or thyroid tissue (not recorded which). The receptor source for this set is an adult woman with Graves' disease, either hyperthyroidism or ophthalmopathy (not recorded which).

The CDR3 sequence: CASSGRQGLAGGFGELFF. CDR3 nucleotides: TGTGCCAGCAGTGGACGACAGGGACTAGCGGGAGGGTTCGGGGAGCTGTTTTTT. The rearrangement links TRBV2 to TRBJ2-2; 16 bases line up with TRBD2. V dropped 4 bases and J dropped 7; count of bases not matched to a gene: 9. Looked up from germline, CDR1 is SNHLY and CDR2 is FYNNEI. The CDR3 consists of 18 residues.

This chain connects TRBV4-1 to TRBJ2-2; no clear D. The CDR3 is made up of 17 amino acids. With 2 bases removed from V and 7 bases from J, the gap between germline ends came to 20 bases. CDR1 is MGHRA, CDR2 YSYEKL, per germline. CDR3: CASSQWGIKGPGGELFF. CDR3 nucleotide sequence: TGCGCCAGCAGCCAATGGGGAATAAAGGGTCCCGGCGGGGAGCTGTTTTTT.

This clonotype was picked up many times. V gene TRBV20-1 combines with J gene TRBJ2-7; 8 positions match TRBD1. Germline values: CDR1 DFQATT, CDR2 SNEGSKA (reference sequence). CDR3 length equals 14 residues. The V and J ends lost 2 bases and 4 bases, in that order; junction bases with no gene match: 7. CDR3 DNA: TGCAGTGCTAGAAAGCAGGGGGCGCGGTACGAGCAGTACTTC. This codes for CSARKQGARYEQYF.

In its sample, this clonotype was seen many times. The chain uses TRBV6-6 and TRBJ2-7, with no clear D. Deletions cut 0 bases from V and 0 bases from J, with 12 bases between. The germline gives CDR1 MNHNY, CDR2 SVGAGI (reference sequence). The CDR3 runs 16 residues. The DNA of the CDR3 is TGTGCCAGCAGTTACTCGACTGGCAGATACTCCTACGAGCAGTACTTC. Protein sequence: CASSYSTGRYSYEQYF.

This clonotype was seen ten or more times. The chain joins TRBV11-2 to TRBJ2-7, with TRBD2 matching over 13 bases. The CDR3 contains 14 residues. Germline CDR1 SGHAT, CDR2 FQNNGV. J lost 8 bases, V lost 4 bases, and 5 bases had no gene match. The CDR3 here is CASSSGLAGSQQYF. In DNA form, the CDR3 reads TGTGCCAGCAGCTCGGGACTAGCGGGATCGCAGCAGTACTTC.

The rearrangement joins TRBV7-8 to TRBJ2-2; 13 nucleotides align to TRBD2. The CDR3 spans 16 residues. Germline V gene data show CDR1 as SGHVS and CDR2 as FQNEAQ. V shed 6 bases, J shed 7 bases, and the junction held 8 bases outside the gene matches. For the CDR3, the DNA is TGTGCCAGCAGGGCACTAGCGGGAGGGCCTAACGGGGAGCTGTTTTTT. It translates to CASRALAGGPNGELFF.

Of note for this clonotype: The CDR3 does not end in the conserved phenylalanine or tryptophan, so this is likely a read error. Because the CDR3's place on the DNA is in doubt, the DNA is left out and the CDR3 is given as listed by TCRdb. The genes are TRBV15 and TRBJ1-1. The germline V gene encodes CDR1 LNHNV and CDR2 YYDKDF (reference sequence). The CDR3 has 8 amino acids, counting both end residues. The CDR3: CATSRDLQ.

In this sample, this clonotype turned up a few times. The chain couples TRBV29-1 to TRBJ2-6; D perhaps matches TRBD2 (5 bases). The ends were cut back, 6 bases at V and 0 bases at J, with 12 bases in the middle. The CDR3 is 15 amino acids. Germline V lookup: CDR1 SQVTM, CDR2 ANQGSEA. The CDR3 sequence: CSVEARSSGANVLTF. CDR3 sequence (DNA): TGCAGCGTGGAGGCCCGAAGCTCTGGGGCCAACGTCCTGACTTTC.

The genes are TRBV7-2 and TRBJ1-1, with D unresolved. The V gene's germline CDR1 is SGHTA and CDR2 FQGNSA. The CDR3 is 13 residues long. The V end lost 5 bases, the J end lost 7 bases, and 14 bases lay between the germline ends. CDR3 residues: CASSPPSGIEAFF. The CDR3 DNA reads as TGTGCCAGCAGCCCCCCTAGCGGTATTGAAGCTTTCTTT.

The chain links TRBV2 to TRBJ2-5; 13 nucleotides line up with TRBD2. There are 15 residues in the CDR3. Germline CDR1 and CDR2: SNHLY and FYNNEI. The V and J ends lost 6 bases and 5 bases, in that order; junction bases with no gene match: 6. CDR3 DNA sequence: TGTGCCAGCAGAGGACTAGCGGGAGCGTATGAGACCCAGTACTTC. Protein product: CASRGLAGAYETQYF. Using reference TRBV2 and TRBJ2-5 for the parts outside the CDR3, the full variable domain is EPEVTQTPSHQVTQMGQEVILRCVPISNHLYFYWYRQILGQKVEFLVSFYNNEISEKSEIFDDQFSVERPDGSNFTLKIRSTKLEDSAMYFCASRGLAGAYETQYFGPGTRLLVL.

The chain carries TRBV10-3 and TRBJ1-1; D uncertain. This CDR3 has 14 amino acids. V dropped 0 bases and J dropped 3 bases, with 8 bases sitting between them. The germline V gene encodes CDR1 ENHRY and CDR2 SYGVKD. The chain's CDR3 is CAISESVSYTEAFF. The CDR3 DNA reads as TGTGCCATCAGTGAGTCCGTCAGCTACACTGAAGCTTTCTTT.

The rearrangement joins TRBV10-3 to TRBJ1-5; 7 nucleotides line up with TRBD1. CDR1 ENHRY and CDR2 SYGVKD come from the germline V gene. CDR3 size: 14 residues. Trimming took 7 bases from V and 11 from J; bases not matched to a gene: 14. The CDR3 loop is CAIIRDTGVRAQHF. CDR3 coding DNA: TGTGCCATCATTAGGGACACAGGGGTCAGGGCCCAGCATTTT.

About this clonotype itself: At one end the junction does not follow the germline gene, possibly because of a read error. This rearrangement joins TRBV5-1 to TRBJ1-6; D gene ambiguous. The CDR3 is made up of 14 amino acids. The germline V gene has CDR1 SGHRS and CDR2 YFSETQ. The CDR3 DNA reads TGTGCCAGCAGCTTAAAGGGCAACGGTTCACCCCTCCACTTT. It encodes CASSLKGNGSPLHF. Looking up the rest from reference TRBV5-1 and TRBJ1-6 gives the full variable domain: KAGVTQTPRYLIKTRGQQVTLSCSPISGHRSVSWYQQTPGQGLQFLFEYFSETQRNKGNFPGRFSGRQFSNSRSEMNVSTLELGDSALYLCASSLKGNGSPLHFGNGTRLTVT.

The chain combines TRBV5-5 with TRBJ2-7; the match to TRBD1 covers 9 bases. CDR3 size: 14 residues. CDR1 and CDR2 (germline): SGHKS, YYEKEE (reference sequence). After removal of 4 bases from V and 5 bases from J, the junction contained 7 bases not matched to a gene. CDR3 nucleotide sequence: TGTGCCAGCAGCCAAGAGTGGACAGGGGACGAGCAGTACTTC. It specifies CASSQEWTGDEQYF.

The V gene is TRBV19, the J gene TRBJ1-5, with a possible D match to TRBD1 (5 bases). Trimming removed 7 bases from V and 1 base from J, with 8 bases in between. This CDR3 contains 13 residues. CDR1 LNHDA and CDR2 SQIVND come from the germline V gene (reference sequence). The CDR3 sequence: CASTGGSNQPQHF. The CDR3 DNA reads as TGTGCCAGTACCGGGGGGAGCAATCAGCCCCAGCATTTT.

This clonotype was seen repeatedly, ten times or more. The chain is built from TRBV29-1 and TRBJ1-2; D unresolved. CDR3 length equals 13 residues. Looked up from germline, CDR1 is SQVTM and CDR2 is ANQGSEA. V lost 1 base to trimming and J lost 4 bases, with 10 bases between them. The CDR3 here is CSVEGQALYGYTF. In nucleotides, the CDR3 is TGCAGCGTTGAAGGGCAGGCCCTCTATGGCTACACCTTC.

The rearrangement joins TRBV7-2 to TRBJ1-4; no firm D call. In germline, CDR1 is SGHTA, CDR2 FQGNSA. With 5 bases removed from V and 7 bases from J, the gap between germline ends came to 17 bases. This CDR3 region has 15 residues. This CDR3 reads CASSQTGNSGEKLFF. The CDR3 coding sequence is TGTGCCAGCAGCCAGACTGGGAATTCAGGTGAAAAACTGTTTTTT.